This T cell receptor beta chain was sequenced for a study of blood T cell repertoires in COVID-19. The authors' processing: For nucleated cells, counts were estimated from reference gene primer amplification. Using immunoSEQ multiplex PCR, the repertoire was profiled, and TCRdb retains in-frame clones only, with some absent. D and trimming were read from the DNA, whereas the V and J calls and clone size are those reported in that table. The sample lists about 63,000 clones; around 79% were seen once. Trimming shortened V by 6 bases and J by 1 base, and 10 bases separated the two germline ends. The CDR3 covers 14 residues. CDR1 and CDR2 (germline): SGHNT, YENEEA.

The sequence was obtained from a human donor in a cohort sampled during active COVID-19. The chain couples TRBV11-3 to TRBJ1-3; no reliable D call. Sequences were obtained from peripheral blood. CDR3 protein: CASRERGSGNTIYF. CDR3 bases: TGTGCCAGCAGGGAGAGAGGGTCTGGAAACACCATATATTTT.